Listed below are T cell receptor beta chains from one sample, sequenced in a study of cytomegalovirus exposure and HLA in healthy donors. Generated by immunoSEQ multiplex PCR, the TCRdb table keeps only in-frame clones and is missing some. This table holds roughly 70,000 clones, 95% to 96% found once. Input material: PBMCs. These receptors originate from a woman under 30 in good health and CMV-seropositive. Each CDR3 is given with its conserved first and last residue. The order of the fields is V gene, J gene, D gene, clone size, CDR3 protein, CDR3 DNA. The D gene is left open where the match is weak. Clone size is shown for a subset of rows, as once, few, many or a class of expanded clone.

TRBV28	TRBJ2-7	TRBD1	-	CASSDDRDSYEQYF	TGTGCCAGCAGCGATGACAGGGACTCCTACGAGCAGTACTTC
TRBV18	TRBJ2-1	TRBD2	-	CASSLGLAGDEQFF	TGTGCCAGCTCACTCGGACTAGCGGGGGATGAGCAGTTCTTC
TRBV5-6	TRBJ2-7	-	-	CASRGSYEQYF	TGTGCCAGCAGAGGGAGTTACGAGCAGTACTTC
TRBV25-1	TRBJ2-5	TRBD2	-	CASSDGGSETQYF	TGTGCCAGCAGTGACGGGGGGTCGGAGACCCAGTACTTC
TRBV19	TRBJ2-3	TRBD2	once	CASKSGIWSSTDTQYF	TGTGCCAGTAAAAGCGGGATCTGGTCTAGCACAGATACGCAGTATTTT
TRBV18	TRBJ2-7	TRBD1	-	CASPQDRTYEQYF	TGTGCCAGCCCTCAGGACAGGACGTACGAGCAGTACTTC
TRBV19	TRBJ2-2	-	-	CASSSGAANTGELFF	TGTGCCAGTAGTTCAGGGGCTGCGAACACCGGGGAGCTGTTTTTT
TRBV7-9	TRBJ1-4	-	-	CASSFFGANEKLFF	TGTGCCAGCAGCTTCTTCGGGGCTAATGAAAAACTGTTTTTT
TRBV25-1	TRBJ1-1	-	once	CASSEMKGQNTEAFF	TGTGCCAGCAGTGAAATGAAAGGACAGAACACTGAAGCTTTCTTT
TRBV4-3	TRBJ2-1	-	-	CASSREEGHHEQFF	TGCGCCAGCAGCCGGGAGGAGGGCCACCATGAGCAGTTCTTC
TRBV11-2	TRBJ2-1	TRBD2	-	CASSLVPAGDNEQFF	TGTGCCAGCAGCTTAGTTCCGGCGGGAGACAATGAGCAGTTCTTC
TRBV4-2	TRBJ2-7	TRBD2	-	CASSQDGTSGSYEQYF	TGTGCCAGCAGCCAAGATGGGACTAGCGGCTCCTACGAGCAGTACTTC
TRBV19	TRBJ2-2	-	-	CASTPRVNTGELFF	TGTGCCAGTACCCCGAGGGTCAACACCGGGGAGCTGTTTTTT
TRBV4-1	TRBJ2-1	-	once	CASSPLATPYNEQFF	TGCGCCAGCAGCCCTCTAGCGACCCCCTACAATGAGCAGTTCTTC
TRBV15	TRBJ2-3	TRBD2	few	CATSRTSGSTDTQYF	TGTGCCACCAGCAGGACTAGCGGGAGTACAGATACGCAGTATTTT
TRBV29-1	TRBJ2-1	TRBD2	-	CSVASGRAYNEQFF	TGCAGCGTTGCTAGCGGGAGGGCCTACAATGAGCAGTTCTTC
TRBV18	TRBJ1-4	-	-	CASSPQSEKLFF	TGTGCCAGCTCACCCCAATCAGAAAAACTGTTTTTT
TRBV4-2	TRBJ2-7	TRBD2	-	CASSQDNPAVAGAYEQYF	TGTGCCAGCAGCCAAGACAACCCCGCGGTAGCGGGTGCCTACGAGCAGTACTTC
TRBV5-5	TRBJ1-2	-	once	CASSLAGGASYGYTF	TGTGCCAGCAGCTTGGCCGGTGGGGCCTCCTATGGCTACACCTTC
TRBV4-3	TRBJ2-7	-	-	CASSYTNRGGSYEQYF	TGCGCCAGCAGCTACACGAACAGGGGAGGCTCCTACGAGCAGTACTTC